A selection of T cell receptor beta chains follows, all from one sample in a study of breast tumors, draining lymph nodes, adjacent tissues. In TCRdb, the multiplex PCR reads were re-called with MiXCR into one record per CDR3 protein. This table has about 150,000 distinct CDR3 sequences, about a fifth appearing once. Sequenced input: axillary lymph node tissue. The receptors originated from a female donor with breast cancer. Some clones in this sample may be carry-over from other donors' samples. CDR3s include the opening cysteine and the closing phenylalanine or tryptophan. Each record gives: V gene, clone size, D gene, J gene, CDR3 DNA, CDR3 protein. A D gene is named only where the DNA matches it firmly. For some rows the clone size is stated as once, few or many, or as a class when expanded; others skip it.

V: TRBV20-1
size: many
D: NA
J: TRBJ1-5
DNA: TGCAGTGCTAACGGACCGTATAGCAATCAGCCCCAGCATTTT
CDR3: CSANGPYSNQPQHF

V: TRBV4-3
size: many
D: TRBD1
J: TRBJ2-1
DNA: TGCGCCAGCAGCCAAGATTGGACAGGGTGGGGGAATGAGCAGTTCTTC
CDR3: CASSQDWTGWGNEQFF

V: TRBV6-5
size: many
D: NA
J: TRBJ2-7
DNA: TGTGCCAGCAGGCACACTAGTGATTCTTCCTACGAGCAGTACTTC
CDR3: CASRHTSDSSYEQYF

V: TRBV12-3/TRBV12-4
size: many
D: TRBD1
J: TRBJ2-5
DNA: TGTGCCAGCAGCCCAACCTACAGGGGGCGAGAGACCCAGTACTTC
CDR3: CASSPTYRGRETQYF

V: TRBV7-8
size: many
D: TRBD1
J: TRBJ2-7
DNA: TGTGCCAGCAGCTTACAGACAGGGAACTACGAGCAGTACTTC
CDR3: CASSLQTGNYEQYF

V: TRBV9
size: many
D: TRBD1
J: TRBJ2-2
DNA: TGTGCCAGCAGCGATACTGGACAGGGGCAGGCCGGGGAGCTGTTTTTT
CDR3: CASSDTGQGQAGELFF

V: TRBV12-5
size: many
D: NA
J: TRBJ2-3
DNA: TGTGCTAGTGGTTTAGCGGGACAAAGGACAGATACGCAGTATTTT
CDR3: CASGLAGQRTDTQYF

V: TRBV7-8
size: many
D: NA
J: TRBJ2-3
DNA: TGTGCCAGCAGCGACACGGGACAAAGCACAGATACGCAGTATTTT
CDR3: CASSDTGQSTDTQYF

V: TRBV28
size: many
D: NA
J: TRBJ2-7
DNA: TGTGCCAGCAGTTTACGGGTGACTCCCTACGAGCAGTACTTC
CDR3: CASSLRVTPYEQYF

V: TRBV27
size: NA
D: TRBD2
J: TRBJ2-1
DNA: TGTGCCAGCAGTTTAGCGGGACTAGGAGACAATGAGCAGTTCTTC
CDR3: CASSLAGLGDNEQFF

V: TRBV5-1
size: many
D: NA
J: TRBJ2-7
DNA: TGCGCCAGCAGCTTGTTGAGAAACTACGAGCAGTACTTC
CDR3: CASSLLRNYEQYF

V: TRBV20-1
size: NA
D: NA
J: TRBJ1-3
DNA: TGCAGTGCTAGAGTTACAGGAGGAAACACCATATATTTT
CDR3: CSARVTGGNTIYF

V: TRBV6-5
size: many
D: TRBD1
J: TRBJ2-1
DNA: TGTGCCAGCAGTAAACTTGGGACAGGGTACAATGAGCAGTTCTTC
CDR3: CASSKLGTGYNEQFF

V: TRBV7-6
size: many
D: NA
J: TRBJ2-5
DNA: TGTGCCAGCAGCTTATGGACACAATCACAAGAGACCCAGTACTTC
CDR3: CASSLWTQSQETQYF

V: TRBV19
size: few
D: TRBD2
J: TRBJ2-2
DNA: TGTGCCAGTAGTACCCCAAGACTAGCGGGAGGGTACACCGGGGAGCTGTTTTTT
CDR3: CASSTPRLAGGYTGELFF

V: TRBV19
size: few
D: TRBD1
J: TRBJ1-5
DNA: TGTGCCAGTAGTATATCGGGACAGGGGGAAAATCAGCCCCAGCATTTT
CDR3: CASSISGQGENQPQHF

V: TRBV20-1
size: many
D: TRBD2
J: TRBJ2-5
DNA: TGCAGTGCTACTACTCCTGCGGGAGCCCAGTACTTC
CDR3: CSATTPAGAQYF

V: TRBV11-3
size: many
D: TRBD2
J: TRBJ2-1
DNA: TGTGCCAGCAGCTTCTCGGGACTAGCGGGAGGGGGCTCCTACAATGAGCAGTTCTTC
CDR3: CASSFSGLAGGGSYNEQFF

V: TRBV5-1
size: many
D: TRBD1
J: TRBJ2-2
DNA: TGCGCCAGCAGCTTGGAGGGACAGCTTTCCGGGGAGCTGTTTTTT
CDR3: CASSLEGQLSGELFF

V: TRBV20-1
size: many
D: TRBD1
J: TRBJ2-2
DNA: TGCAGTGCTAGACAGGGGGCCATAAACACCGGGGAGCTGTTTTTT
CDR3: CSARQGAINTGELFF

V: TRBV11-2
size: many
D: TRBD2
J: TRBJ2-5
DNA: TGTGCCAGCAGCCTAACTAGCGCCAAAGAGACCCAGTACTTC
CDR3: CASSLTSAKETQYF

V: TRBV3-1
size: many
D: NA
J: TRBJ1-2
DNA: TGTGCCAGCAGCCCAAGAACCTCACCCGCTTTTGGCTACACCTTC
CDR3: CASSPRTSPAFGYTF

V: TRBV27
size: once
D: NA
J: TRBJ2-7
DNA: TGTGCCAGCACTCGGGCAGGGGCCTACGAGCAGTACTTC
CDR3: CASTRAGAYEQYF

V: TRBV18
size: NA
D: NA
J: TRBJ2-7
DNA: TGTGCCAGCTCACCAGGATCTGGACAGTACTACGAGCAGTGCTTC
CDR3: CASSPGSGQYYEQCF

V: TRBV4-3
size: many
D: TRBD2
J: TRBJ2-7
DNA: TGCGCCAGCAGCCAAGTAGCTAGCGGCTCCTACGAGCAGTACTTC
CDR3: CASSQVASGSYEQYF

V: TRBV5-8
size: many
D: NA
J: TRBJ2-2
DNA: TGTGCCAGCAGCCCTTTGGGCAGGCACACCGGGGAGCTGTTTTTT
CDR3: CASSPLGRHTGELFF

V: TRBV4-3
size: many
D: TRBD2
J: TRBJ2-1
DNA: TGCGCCAGCAGCCAAGATCGACTAGCGGGAGTTTACAATGAGCAGTTCTTC
CDR3: CASSQDRLAGVYNEQFF

V: TRBV12-5
size: many
D: NA
J: TRBJ2-1
DNA: TGTGCTAGTGGTTTGGGAGGTCTAGCGACAGGAAATGAGCAGTTCTTC
CDR3: CASGLGGLATGNEQFF

V: TRBV20-1
size: many
D: TRBD2
J: TRBJ2-1
DNA: TGCAGTGCTAGAGATCCCTCCCGACTAGCGGGACCTCAAGTTGAGCAGTTCTTC
CDR3: CSARDPSRLAGPQVEQFF

V: TRBV4-3
size: NA
D: TRBD2
J: TRBJ2-2
DNA: TGCGCCAGCGGCCAAGATCTCCCTAGCGGGAGACCTAACACCGGGGAGCTGTTTTTT
CDR3: CASGQDLPSGRPNTGELFF

V: TRBV27
size: many
D: NA
J: TRBJ2-7
DNA: TGTGCCAGCAGTTCAGGGAATTCGGACGAGCAGTACTTC
CDR3: CASSSGNSDEQYF

V: TRBV15
size: many
D: TRBD1
J: TRBJ1-5
DNA: TGTGCCACCAGCCGGACAGGGGGCAATCAGCCCCAGCATTTT
CDR3: CATSRTGGNQPQHF

V: TRBV20-1
size: many
D: NA
J: TRBJ2-1
DNA: TGCAGTGCTACAAGGGAATTCAAGCAGTTCTTC
CDR3: CSATREFKQFF

V: TRBV19
size: many
D: NA
J: TRBJ2-3
DNA: TGTGCCAGTAGTACAGCCGGGACATCCCTGACAGATACGCAGTATTTT
CDR3: CASSTAGTSLTDTQYF

V: TRBV12-3/TRBV12-4
size: many
D: TRBD2
J: TRBJ2-5
DNA: TGTGCCAGCAGTTTTCGGCTAGCGGGAGGCCAAGAGACCCAGTACTTC
CDR3: CASSFRLAGGQETQYF

V: TRBV20-1
size: many
D: TRBD2
J: TRBJ2-1
DNA: TGCAGTGCTAGGGAAACTAGCGGGACCAATGAGCAGTTCTTC
CDR3: CSARETSGTNEQFF

V: TRBV9
size: many
D: NA
J: TRBJ2-7
DNA: TGTGCCAGCAGCGGCCGGGATTCCTACGAGCAGTACTTC
CDR3: CASSGRDSYEQYF

V: TRBV2
size: many
D: NA
J: TRBJ2-1
DNA: TGTGCCAGCAGTCCAACAGGGACCCCGGTGGGGGAGCAGTTCTTC
CDR3: CASSPTGTPVGEQFF

V: TRBV12-3/TRBV12-4
size: many
D: TRBD2
J: TRBJ2-2
DNA: TGTGCCAGCAGACGGACTAGCGGAGGTGTCGGGGAGCTGTTTTTT
CDR3: CASRRTSGGVGELFF

V: TRBV4-2
size: NA
D: NA
J: TRBJ1-1
DNA: TGTGCCAGCAGCCAAGATAGGGCGAACACTGAAGCTTTCTTT
CDR3: CASSQDRANTEAFF

V: TRBV10-3
size: NA
D: NA
J: TRBJ2-5
DNA: TGTGCCATCAGAGGTTCCAGGGGCTCGGAGACCCAGTACTTC
CDR3: CAIRGSRGSETQYF

V: TRBV28
size: NA
D: NA
J: TRBJ2-3
DNA: TGTGCCAGCAGTACCGCTCAGGGGGATACGCAGTATTTT
CDR3: CASSTAQGDTQYF

V: TRBV6-1
size: many
D: TRBD2
J: TRBJ2-5
DNA: TGTGCCAGCAGTCTAGCGGAAGAGACCCAGTACTTC
CDR3: CASSLAEETQYF

V: TRBV15
size: many
D: NA
J: TRBJ2-7
DNA: TGTGCCACCAGCATCGAGAGCTCCTACGAGCAGTACTTC
CDR3: CATSIESSYEQYF

V: TRBV20-1
size: many
D: TRBD1
J: TRBJ2-1
DNA: TGCAGTGCTAGGCCGGGACAGGGGGGCCTTTACAATGAGCAGTTCTTC
CDR3: CSARPGQGGLYNEQFF

V: TRBV19
size: many
D: TRBD1
J: TRBJ2-7
DNA: TGTGCCAGTAGAGACAGGGGGAGCTCCTACGAGCAGTACTTC
CDR3: CASRDRGSSYEQYF

V: TRBV7-7
size: many
D: NA
J: TRBJ2-3
DNA: TGTGCTAGCAGCCCGACGGGGGCCCCCACAGATACGCAGTATTTT
CDR3: CASSPTGAPTDTQYF

V: TRBV29-1
size: many
D: NA
J: TRBJ2-2
DNA: TGCAGCGTTGAAGACAGATCGAACACCGGGGAGCTGTTTTTT
CDR3: CSVEDRSNTGELFF

V: TRBV29-1
size: many
D: TRBD1
J: TRBJ2-1
DNA: TGCAGCGTTGACGGGACAGGATACAATGAGCAGTTCTTC
CDR3: CSVDGTGYNEQFF